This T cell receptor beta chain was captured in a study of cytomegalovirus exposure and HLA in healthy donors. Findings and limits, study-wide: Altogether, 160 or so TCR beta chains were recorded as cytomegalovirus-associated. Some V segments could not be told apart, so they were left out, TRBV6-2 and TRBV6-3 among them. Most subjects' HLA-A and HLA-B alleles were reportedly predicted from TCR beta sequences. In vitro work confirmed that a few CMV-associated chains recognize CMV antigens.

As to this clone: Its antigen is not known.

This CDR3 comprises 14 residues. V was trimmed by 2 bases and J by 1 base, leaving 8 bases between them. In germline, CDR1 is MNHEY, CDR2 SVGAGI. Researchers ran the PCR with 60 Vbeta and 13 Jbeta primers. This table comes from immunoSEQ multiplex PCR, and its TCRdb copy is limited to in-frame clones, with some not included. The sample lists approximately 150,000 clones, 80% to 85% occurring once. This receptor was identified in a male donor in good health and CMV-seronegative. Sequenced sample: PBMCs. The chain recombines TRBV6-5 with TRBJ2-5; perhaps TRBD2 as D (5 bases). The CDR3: CASSYGAGQETQYF. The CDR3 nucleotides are TGTGCCAGCAGTTACGGCGCGGGCCAAGAGACCCAGTACTTC.